These T cell receptor beta chains were read from a single sample in a study of blood T cell repertoires in COVID-19. TCRdb keeps only in-frame clones here, not all; method: immunoSEQ multiplex PCR. The repertoire holds about 270,000 clones, with 88% as singletons. The specimen was PBMCs or T cells enriched from blood (not recorded which). The receptors come from a woman aged 45-59 years who had recovered from COVID-19. CDR3s include the opening cysteine and the closing phenylalanine or tryptophan. A D gene is named only where the DNA matches it firmly. Clone size is not always given. Where it is, it says once, few, many or a class for expanded clones.

abundance,j_gene,v_gene,d_gene,CDR3nt,CDR3aa
NA,TRBJ1-1,TRBV19,NA,TGTGCCAGTAGTATATTCAGGAACACTGAAGCTTTCTTT,CASSIFRNTEAFF
NA,TRBJ2-2,TRBV7-3,NA,TGTGCCAGCGCCCCCACGAGGGACACCGGGGAGCTGTTTTTT,CASAPTRDTGELFF
NA,TRBJ1-1,TRBV7-9,NA,TGTGCCAGCAGCCGAGGAGGGACCAACACTGAAGCTTTCTTT,CASSRGGTNTEAFF
NA,TRBJ1-2,TRBV3-1/TRBV3-2,NA,TGTGCCAGCAGCCAAGAGATCGGGTATATGACCTATGGCTACACCTTC,CASSQEIGYMTYGYTF
NA,TRBJ1-4,TRBV28,NA,TGTGCCAGTAGCACGGCAGGGGTAAAACTGTTTTTT,CASSTAGVKLFF
NA,TRBJ2-2,TRBV19,TRBD1,TGTGCCAGTAGTCCCGGGACAGGGGGCTTGTTCACCGGGGAGCTGTTTTTT,CASSPGTGGLFTGELFF
NA,TRBJ1-2,TRBV25-1,TRBD1,TGTGCCAGCAGTGAACACGGGACAGGGAACTATGGCTACACCTTC,CASSEHGTGNYGYTF
NA,TRBJ2-7,TRBV28,NA,TGTGCCAGCAGTTTGCAGGGCTACGAGCAGTACTTC,CASSLQGYEQYF
NA,TRBJ2-3,TRBV30,TRBD2,TGTGCCTGGAGTCCTACTCGGACTAGCGGGAGCCGAGATACGCAGTATTTT,CAWSPTRTSGSRDTQYF
once,TRBJ1-1,TRBV29-1,TRBD1,TGCAGCGTTGGATCTCCCCCCGGGACAGGATCGAACACTGAAGCTTTCTTT,CSVGSPPGTGSNTEAFF
NA,TRBJ1-5,TRBV28,NA,TGTGCCAGCAGCGAGACGGGAAATCAGCCCCAGCATTTT,CASSETGNQPQHF
NA,TRBJ1-4,TRBV28,NA,TGTGCCAGCAACTTCTTGGGAGGGAGTAATGAAAAACTGTTTTTT,CASNFLGGSNEKLFF
NA,TRBJ1-1,TRBV19,NA,TGTGCCAGTAGTATAAGAGCAGGGAAGGTCACCACTGAAGCTTTCTTT,CASSIRAGKVTTEAFF
NA,TRBJ1-1,TRBV28,NA,TGTGCCAGCAGTTTAGGGCGGGTGAACGCTGAAGCTTTCTTT,CASSLGRVNAEAFF
NA,TRBJ1-4,TRBV5-8,TRBD1,TGTGCCAGCAGCCAACAGGGGGCCGGGTCTAATGAAAAACTGTTTTTT,CASSQQGAGSNEKLFF
NA,TRBJ2-3,TRBV27,NA,TGTGCCAGCTCTCCAAAGGACTACAGCACAGATACGCAGTATTTT,CASSPKDYSTDTQYF
NA,TRBJ2-3,TRBV27,TRBD2,TGTGCCAGCAGTAAGCGAGGCGGGAGAGCCACAGATACGCAGTATTTT,CASSKRGGRATDTQYF
NA,TRBJ2-6,TRBV9,TRBD2,TGTGCCAGCGGGACTAGCGGCGGCTCTGGGGCCAACGTCCTGACTTTC,CASGTSGGSGANVLTF
once,TRBJ1-6,TRBV4-3,NA,TGCGCCAGCAGCCAGAGTTTACAGGGATCGAATTCACCCCTCCACTTT,CASSQSLQGSNSPLHF
once,TRBJ2-1,TRBV28,NA,TGTGCCAGCAGTCCCTGGACTAACAATGAGCAGTTCTTC,CASSPWTNNEQFF
NA,TRBJ1-2,TRBV7-2,TRBD1,TGTGCCAGCAGCTACAAAGACAGGGTCGGAGGCTACACCTTC,CASSYKDRVGGYTF
NA,TRBJ2-1,TRBV12-2,NA,TGTGCAAGTCGCTTAAAAAGGTCAGGCCCCTTGGGTGAGCAGTTCTTC,CASRLKRSGPLGEQFF
NA,TRBJ1-3,TRBV12-3/TRBV12-4,NA,TGTGCCAGCAGTCGGGACTCTGGAAACACCATATATTTT,CASSRDSGNTIYF
NA,TRBJ2-7,TRBV19,NA,TGTGCCACCAGGGTTGAGCTAAGCTCCTACGAGCAGTACTTC,CATRVELSSYEQYF
NA,TRBJ2-7,TRBV28,TRBD1,TGTGCCAGCAGTGCACAAGGGACAGCCCGCTACGAGCAGTACTTC,CASSAQGTARYEQYF
few,TRBJ2-2,TRBV11-2,NA,TGTGCCAGCAGCTTAAGGGGAAGGAACACCGGGGAGCTGTTTTTT,CASSLRGRNTGELFF
NA,TRBJ1-1,TRBV30,NA,TGTGCCTGGATGGCAGGGTGGGTCACTGAAGCTTTCTTT,CAWMAGWVTEAFF
few,TRBJ2-2,TRBV20-1,TRBD2,TGCAGTGCTAGTCCGTCTAGCGGGAGAAACACCGGGGAGCTGTTTTTT,CSASPSSGRNTGELFF
NA,TRBJ2-3,TRBV7-9,NA,TGTGCCAGCAGCTTAGCAGCACCCACAGATACGCAGTATTTT,CASSLAAPTDTQYF
NA,TRBJ1-5,TRBV3-1/TRBV3-2,NA,TGTGCCAGCAGCCCAGAATCCTCCCAGCCCCAGCATTTT,CASSPESSQPQHF
few,TRBJ1-5,TRBV19,NA,TGTGCCAGTCATAGGGGGGGTGTGTCCGGCAATCAGCCCCAGCATTTT,CASHRGGVSGNQPQHF
NA,TRBJ2-7,TRBV5-4,TRBD1,TGTGCCAGCAGCCCAGACCGGACAGGGAGCTCCTACGAGCAGTACTTC,CASSPDRTGSSYEQYF
once,TRBJ2-7,TRBV19,TRBD2,TGTGCCAGTAGTATTGGGACTAGCGGAGAGCGGGAGCAGTACTTC,CASSIGTSGEREQYF
once,TRBJ2-1,TRBV28,TRBD2,TGTGCCAGCAGTCCCGCTAGCGGGAGGGTCTACAATGAGCAGTTCTTC,CASSPASGRVYNEQFF
NA,TRBJ2-3,TRBV5-4,TRBD2,TGTGCCAGCAGCGGGCGAGGGCTAGCGGTTCGCACAGATACGCAGTATTTT,CASSGRGLAVRTDTQYF
NA,TRBJ2-3,TRBV4-3,NA,TGCGCCAGCAGCCAGAGTCAGACGACTACAGATACGCAGTATTTT,CASSQSQTTTDTQYF
NA,TRBJ2-2,TRBV4-3,NA,TGCGCCAGCAGCCACCTGACAGCAAACACCGGGGAGCTGTTTTTT,CASSHLTANTGELFF
NA,TRBJ2-1,TRBV7-2,TRBD2,TGTGCCAGCAGCTGGCTAGCGGGAGGCCACTACAATGAGCAGTTCTTC,CASSWLAGGHYNEQFF
NA,TRBJ2-7,TRBV9,TRBD2,TGTGCCAGCAGCGTGGACACTAGCGGGAATCTCTACGAGCAGTACTTC,CASSVDTSGNLYEQYF